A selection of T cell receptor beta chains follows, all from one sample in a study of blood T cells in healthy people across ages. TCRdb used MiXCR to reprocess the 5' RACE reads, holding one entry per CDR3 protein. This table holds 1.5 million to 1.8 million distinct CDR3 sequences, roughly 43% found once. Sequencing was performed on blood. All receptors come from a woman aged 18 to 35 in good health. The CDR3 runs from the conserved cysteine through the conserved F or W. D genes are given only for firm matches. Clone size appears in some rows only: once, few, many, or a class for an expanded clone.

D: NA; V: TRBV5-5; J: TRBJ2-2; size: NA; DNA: TGTGCCAGCAGCTTGGGCAGCGCAGCGAACACCGGGGAGCTGTTTTTT; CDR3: CASSLGSAANTGELFF
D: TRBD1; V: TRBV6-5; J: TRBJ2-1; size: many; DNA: TGTGCCAGCAGTGGGGACAGGGTTAATGAGCAGTTCTTC; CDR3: CASSGDRVNEQFF
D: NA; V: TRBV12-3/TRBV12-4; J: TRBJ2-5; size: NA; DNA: TGTGCCAGCAGGGAGGGGCAGCAAGAGACCCAGTACTTC; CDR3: CASREGQQETQYF
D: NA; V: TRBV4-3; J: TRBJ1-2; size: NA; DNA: TGCGCCAGCAGCCCCGATAGGGCAGGCCCCTATGGCTACACCTTC; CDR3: CASSPDRAGPYGYTF
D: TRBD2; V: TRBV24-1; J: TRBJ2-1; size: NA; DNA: TGTGCCACCAGTGACCCTAGCGGGAGTGGGGATGAGCGGTTCTTC; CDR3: CATSDPSGSGDERFF
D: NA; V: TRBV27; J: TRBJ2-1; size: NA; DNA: TGTGCCAGCAGTTTAACTAGTCCGGCGGATGAGCAGTTCTTC; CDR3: CASSLTSPADEQFF
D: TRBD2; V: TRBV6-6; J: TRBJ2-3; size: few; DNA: TGTGCCAGCAGTTACATGCTAGCGGGCTACACAGATACGCAGTATTTT; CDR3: CASSYMLAGYTDTQYF
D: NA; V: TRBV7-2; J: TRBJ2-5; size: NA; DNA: TGTGCCAGCAGCTTCCTGGGATTCCAAGAGACCCAGTACTTC; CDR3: CASSFLGFQETQYF
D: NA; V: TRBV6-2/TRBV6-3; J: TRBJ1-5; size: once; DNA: TGTGCCAGCATTTACTCAGGGGACGGGTGGCCCCAGCATTTT; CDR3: CASIYSGDGWPQHF
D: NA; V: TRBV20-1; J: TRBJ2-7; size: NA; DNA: TGCAGTGCTAGAGGCCAGAGGGAGTATCTTTCGTGGGACTACGAGCAGTACTTC; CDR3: CSARGQREYLSWDYEQYF